This record looks at one TCR beta chain sequence and its context. The authors' processing: Amplification with reference gene primers provided the estimates of nucleated cell counts. Here immunoSEQ multiplex PCR was the method, and the copy in TCRdb shows in-frame clones only, minus some. V and J calls and clone size follow that table, whereas D and trimming were derived from the DNA. The sample shows about 160,000 clones, around 89% of them seen only once. This specimen comes from a study of blood T cell repertoires in COVID-19. Overall study context: Acute-phase and convalescent COVID-19 samples originated in the United States, Italy and Spain. T cells, B-cell-depleted T cells, or PBMCs supplied cDNA or gDNA.

The V and J ends lost 2 bases and 8 bases, in that order; junction bases with no gene match: 13. This CDR3 region has 18 residues. Germline V lookup: CDR1 SGHAT, CDR2 FQNNGV. The TCR sequence derives from a man aged 60 to 75 with acute or convalescent COVID-19. The rearrangement links TRBV11-2 to TRBJ2-4; 12 bases map to TRBD1. Sequencing was performed on peripheral blood. As DNA, the CDR3 is TGTGCCAGCAGCTTAAGACTCCCCGGGACAGGGGGCGCGGACATTCAGTACTTC. It is translated as CASSLRLPGTGGADIQYF.